Presented here are 32 T cell receptor beta chains from one specimen sequenced in a study of T cells in Graves' hyperthyroidism and ophthalmopathy. Amplification targeted TCR beta CDR3 regions from RNA transcripts. RT-PCR in the first round (using the HTBI primer set) targeted the TCR CDR3. TCRdb reprocessed the multiplex PCR reads with MiXCR, giving one entry per CDR3 protein. The sample shows 200,000 or so distinct CDR3 sequences, less than 20% of them seen only once. Sequencing was performed on blood. These TCRs come from a woman aged 45-60 years with Graves' hyperthyroidism.

This clonotype was counted many times. CDR3 sequence: CSASPRRVNEQFF. The CDR3 DNA reads TGCAGTGCTAGTCCCCGGAGAGTCAATGAGCAGTTCTTC. The V and J genes are TRBV20-1 and TRBJ2-1; D gene ambiguous. Trimming removed 3 bases at V and 6 bases at J, with 12 bases between. This CDR3 has 13 amino acids. Per the germline V gene, CDR1 is DFQATT and CDR2 is SNEGSKA (reference sequence).

This clonotype showed up just a few times. The rearrangement joins TRBV27 to TRBJ2-3; the D is unclear. The CDR3 is 14 amino acids. The germline V and J ends were trimmed by 0 bases and 0 bases, with 4 bases remaining between them. The V gene's germline CDR1 is MNHEY and CDR2 SMNVEV (reference sequence). CDR3 amino acids: CASSLSVSTDTQYF. In nucleotides, the CDR3 is TGTGCCAGCAGTTTATCCGTGAGCACAGATACGCAGTATTTT.

At least ten counts were recorded for this clonotype. J is TRBJ1-2 and V is TRBV3-1, with no clear D. V dropped 1 base and J dropped 1 base, with 10 bases sitting between them. The V gene's germline CDR1 is LGHDT and CDR2 YNNKEL (reference sequence). There are 15 residues in the CDR3. CDR3 region: CASSQGRSINYGYTF. CDR3 nucleotide sequence: TGTGCCAGCAGCCAAGGCAGAAGCATTAACTATGGCTACACCTTC.

The chain links TRBV13 to TRBJ2-2, with TRBD2 identical over 7 bases. J lost 6 bases, V lost 5 bases, and 12 bases had no gene match. Germline CDR1 is PRHDT and CDR2 is FYEKMQ (reference sequence). CDR3 length: 16 residues. The CDR3 nucleotides are TGTGCCAGCAGCCTGGACCGGGGGGATCTTCCCGGGGAGCTGTTTTTT. Its translation: CASSLDRGDLPGELFF.

This clonotype was recorded many times. The chain uses TRBV12-3 or TRBV12-4 and TRBJ2-2; 14 nucleotides line up with TRBD2. The CDR3 is 17 residues long. V trimming: 5 bases; J trimming: 7 bases; junction bases outside the gene matches: 9. CDR3 sequence (DNA): TGTGCCAGCAGTCAACCGGGACTAGCGGGAGTTAGCGGGGAGCTGTTTTTT. This encodes CASSQPGLAGVSGELFF.

Many counts were recorded for this clonotype. The gene calls are TRBV29-1 and TRBJ1-1; D might be TRBD1 (5 bases). CDR3 length equals 13 residues. Deletions cut 3 bases from V and 3 bases from J, with 11 bases between. CDR1 and CDR2 (germline): SQVTM, ANQGSEA. CDR3 sequence reads: CSVEGTPHTEAFF. The CDR3 nucleotides read TGCAGCGTTGAGGGGACGCCTCACACTGAAGCTTTCTTT.

This clonotype has just a few counts. The chain employs TRBV5-1 and TRBJ2-1; weak D call: TRBD1 (6 bases). The CDR3 consists of 15 residues. The V end was cut by 5 bases, the J end by 5 bases, with 17 bases between. Germline V gene sequence: CDR1 SGHRS, CDR2 YFSETQ. CDR3 residues: CASRTGGGSNNEQFF. As DNA, the CDR3 is TGCGCCAGCAGAACTGGGGGCGGAAGTAACAATGAGCAGTTCTTC.

This clonotype showed up just a few times. The chain links TRBV28 to TRBJ1-2; maybe TRBD1 (5 bases). Trimming took off 5 bases at V and 7 bases at J, with 14 bases between the two ends. Germline V gene sequence: CDR1 MDHEN, CDR2 SYDVKM. This CDR3 contains 13 residues. The CDR3 here is CASSVGPARGYTF. The CDR3 region has the DNA TGTGCCAGCAGTGTGGGACCTGCGCGTGGCTACACCTTC.

This sequence joins TRBV5-6 and TRBJ2-7; TRBD1 agrees at 11 bases. V was clipped by 3 bases and J by 4 bases; unmatched bases: 6. Germline lookup yields CDR1 SGHDT and CDR2 YYEEEE. The CDR3 has 15 residues. CDR3 sequence: CASSSPDRGRYEQYF. The CDR3 DNA reads as TGTGCCAGCAGCTCCCCGGACAGGGGGCGTTACGAGCAGTACTTC.

At least ten counts were recorded for this clonotype. The chain uses TRBV3-1 and TRBJ2-7; 9 bases align to TRBD2. The germline gives CDR1 LGHDT, CDR2 YNNKEL (reference sequence). The CDR3 has 13 amino acids. V was pared by 7 bases and J by 4 bases, with 5 bases of the junction left unmatched. The CDR3 coding sequence is TGTGCCAGCACCGAGCGGGGGGTATACGAGCAGTACTTC. This sequence encodes CASTERGVYEQYF.

This clonotype was counted many times. The rearrangement links TRBV30 to TRBJ1-4; 7 positions agree with TRBD1. The CDR3 contains 14 residues. The germline V gene encodes CDR1 GTSNPN and CDR2 SVGIG (reference sequence). The ends lost 2 bases at V and 7 bases at J; junction bases unmatched: 7. The CDR3 is CAWSTGEGGEKLFF. CDR3 DNA: TGTGCCTGGAGTACAGGGGAGGGAGGTGAAAAACTGTTTTTT. Together with reference TRBV30 and TRBJ1-4, the CDR3 gives the full variable domain: SQTIHQWPATLVQPVGSPLSLECTVEGTSNPNLYWYRQAAGRGLQLLFYSVGIGQISSEVPQNLSASRPQDRQFILSSKKLLLSDSGFYLCAWSTGEGGEKLFFGSGTQLSVL.

As concerns this clonotype: One base away lies a much larger clone, so this may be a sequencing read error. The CDR3 DNA sequence: TGTGCCAGCAGCCATGGGACTAGCGAGTACAATGAGCAGTACTTC. This translates into CASSHGTSEYNEQYF. The chain couples TRBV7-8 to TRBJ2-1; 10 bases fit TRBD2. The end of the DNA is better explained by TRBJ2-7, so the J call may be wrong. This CDR3 region has 15 residues. CDR1 and CDR2 (germline): SGHVS, FQNEAQ.

This clonotype was picked up many times. This chain uses TRBV11-3 with TRBJ2-7, with D possibly TRBD1 on 5 matching bases. V was cut by 0 bases and J by 6 bases, with 18 bases left in between. This CDR3 spans 16 amino acids. CDR1 and CDR2 (germline): SGHNT, YENEEA. CDR3 protein: CASSLDGGREIGEQYF. CDR3 nucleotides: TGTGCCAGCAGCTTAGATGGTGGCAGGGAAATAGGCGAGCAGTACTTC.

This clonotype appeared many times. This chain connects TRBV28 to TRBJ2-7, with D possibly TRBD1 on 6 matching bases. Germline V gene data show CDR1 as MDHEN and CDR2 as SYDVKM. This CDR3 comprises 15 residues. The V end lost 6 bases, the J end lost 0 bases, and 15 bases lay between the germline ends. The CDR3 loop reads CASRKPGASSYEQYF. CDR3 nucleotide sequence: TGTGCCAGCAGGAAACCAGGGGCATCCTCCTACGAGCAGTACTTC. Supplemented by reference TRBV28 and TRBJ2-7, the full variable domain reads DVKVTQSSRYLVKRTGEKVFLECVQDMDHENMFWYRQDPGLGLRLIYFSYDVKMKEKGDIPEGYSVSREKKERFSLILESASTNQTSMYLCASRKPGASSYEQYFGPGTRLTVT.

This chain uses TRBV7-2 with TRBJ1-2; D remains ambiguous. The CDR3 is 15 residues long. Trimming pared 3 bases from V and 4 bases from J, leaving 15 bases between. Germline CDR1 and CDR2: SGHTA and FQGNSA. The CDR3 loop is CASSFQFSNIYGYTF. The CDR3 DNA sequence: TGTGCCAGCAGCTTTCAGTTCTCGAACATCTATGGCTACACCTTC.

The genes are TRBV18 and TRBJ2-7, with D unresolved. V lost 3 bases and J 7 bases, leaving 13 bases between the germline ends. This CDR3 is 13 amino acids long. Germline V CDR1 and CDR2: KGHSH, LQKENI. CDR3 nucleotides: TGTGCCAGCTCACCCCTCGACTTGGGGGAGCAGTACTTC. Its protein product is CASSPLDLGEQYF.

This clonotype showed up many times. The V call is TRBV4-2, the J call TRBJ2-7, with 9 nucleotides matching TRBD2. V was pared by 4 bases and J by 2 bases, with 6 bases of the junction left unmatched. The germline V gene has CDR1 LGHNA and CDR2 YNFKEQ. The CDR3 extends over 15 amino acids. CDR3 region: CASSPRSSGTYEQYF. CDR3 in DNA: TGTGCCAGCAGCCCCAGGTCTAGCGGGACCTACGAGCAGTACTTC.

In this sample, this clonotype turned up many times. The CDR3 coding sequence is TGTGCCAGCAGCCAGGGGGACAGGGGGCCCCAAGAGACCCAGTACTTC. It codes for CASSQGDRGPQETQYF. V usage is TRBV12-3 or TRBV12-4 and J usage is TRBJ2-5; 12 positions agree with TRBD1. This CDR3 region has 16 residues. With 6 bases clipped from V and 1 base from J, the junction kept 6 bases outside the gene matches.

This clonotype was detected many times. The chain joins TRBV29-1 to TRBJ1-1, with a weak D call TRBD1 (6 bases). The ends were cut back, 3 bases at V and 5 bases at J, with 16 bases in the middle. This CDR3 is built from 14 residues. The germline V gene has CDR1 SQVTM and CDR2 ANQGSEA. The CDR3 sequence: CSVELRRGGTEAFF. The CDR3 DNA reads as TGCAGCGTTGAGTTGCGCAGGGGTGGTACTGAAGCTTTCTTT.

V is TRBV12-3 or TRBV12-4 and J is TRBJ2-4; D may be TRBD1 (5 bases). CDR3 length: 14 residues. Trimming cost V 7 bases and J 1 base, with 11 bases left between them. CDR3 sequence reads: CASTKGLAKNIQYF. CDR3 DNA sequence: TGTGCCAGCACGAAGGGGCTTGCCAAAAACATTCAGTACTTC.

In this sample, this clonotype turned up a few times. The chain carries TRBV3-1 and TRBJ2-7, with 7 bases lining up with TRBD1. The CDR3 is 15 residues long. The germline V gene encodes CDR1 LGHDT and CDR2 YNNKEL (reference sequence). The junction had 12 bases not matched to a gene; V was cut back by 5 bases and J by 5 bases. CDR3 nucleotides: TGTGCCAGCAGCTCGAAAGACAGGGCGAATCACGAGCAGTACTTC. This gives the protein CASSSKDRANHEQYF.

This clonotype was recorded many times. This CDR3 reads CASSLHDEQFF. CDR3 bases: TGTGCCAGCAGCTTACACGATGAGCAGTTCTTC. The chain has TRBV7-4 and TRBJ2-1; D is undetermined. The CDR3 is 11 residues long. The V end lost 2 bases, the J end lost 8 bases, and 4 bases lay between the germline ends. Germline V gene data show CDR1 as SGHVT and CDR2 as SQSDAQ. Full variable domain (outside the CDR3, taken from reference TRBV7-4 and TRBJ2-1): GAGVSQSPRYKVAKRGRDVALRCDSISGHVTLYWYRQTLGQGSEVLTYSQSDAQRDKSGRPSGRFSAERPERSVSTLKIQRTEQGDSAVYLCASSLHDEQFFGPGTRLTVL.

J is TRBJ2-1 and V is TRBV6-1, with D possibly being TRBD2 (5 bases). The V end was cut by 7 bases, the J end by 6 bases, with 16 bases between. In germline, CDR1 is MNHNS, CDR2 SASEGT. This CDR3 has 14 amino acids. CDR3 amino acids: CASTEVWESNEQFF. As DNA, the CDR3 is TGTGCCAGCACCGAAGTATGGGAGTCCAATGAGCAGTTCTTC.

Worth noting for this clonotype: A much bigger clone sits one base away, suggesting this may be a read error. The CDR3 nucleotides read TGCGTCAGCAGCTTGGTGGCGGGGTCCTACAATGAGCAGTTCTTC. It is translated as CVSSLVAGSYNEQFF. This sequence joins TRBV5-1 and TRBJ2-1; D may be TRBD2 (6 bases). The V gene's germline CDR1 is SGHRS and CDR2 YFSETQ. The length of the CDR3 is 15 residues.

This clonotype was counted ten times or more. The chain couples TRBV3-1 to TRBJ2-1; 10 positions match TRBD2. The V gene end was trimmed by 0 bases and the J gene end by 4 bases; junction bases not matched to a gene: 6. Per the germline V gene, CDR1 is LGHDT and CDR2 is YNNKEL (reference sequence). CDR3 length equals 17 residues. DNA of the CDR3: TGTGCCAGCAGCCAAGATCGGCTAGCGGGAGAATACAATGAGCAGTTCTTC. Protein: CASSQDRLAGEYNEQFF.

The chain is built from TRBV5-1 and TRBJ1-1, with TRBD1 matching over 10 bases. The germline V gene has CDR1 SGHRS and CDR2 YFSETQ. The CDR3 totals 18 residues. Losses at the gene ends were 4 bases for V and 0 bases for J; bases not matched to a gene: 12. This CDR3 reads CASSPQGWTGGLNTEAFF. The CDR3 DNA reads TGCGCCAGCAGCCCCCAGGGTTGGACAGGGGGATTGAACACTGAAGCTTTCTTT.

In its sample, this clonotype was seen many times. The gene calls are TRBV27 and TRBJ1-2, with D possibly matching TRBD1 (6 bases). V lost 4 bases and J lost 1, with 10 bases in between. The CDR3 contains 14 residues. In germline, CDR1 is MNHEY, CDR2 SMNVEV (reference sequence). In DNA, the CDR3 is TGTGCCAGCAGTTATGGACAGTTTAACTATGGCTACACCTTC. Its protein product is CASSYGQFNYGYTF.

This clonotype was seen ten or more times. The V gene is TRBV3-1, the J gene TRBJ1-3, with D possibly TRBD1 on 5 matching bases. CDR1 is LGHDT, CDR2 YNNKEL, per germline (reference sequence). V lost 3 bases and J 3 bases, leaving 21 bases between the germline ends. The CDR3 spans 18 residues. The CDR3 reads CASSHIAGGFGDGNTIYF. In DNA form, the CDR3 reads TGTGCCAGCAGCCACATTGCGGGGGGGTTTGGAGATGGAAACACCATATATTTT.

This clonotype was detected many times. The V call is TRBV27, the J call TRBJ2-7; D perhaps matches TRBD1 (5 bases). The ends were cut back, 6 bases at V and 0 bases at J, with 18 bases in the middle. The CDR3 sequence is 16 residues long. Looked up from germline, CDR1 is MNHEY and CDR2 is SMNVEV (reference sequence). In nucleotides, the CDR3 is TGTGCCAGCAGGGCCAGCAGGGAAGACGGCTCCTACGAGCAGTACTTC. This gives the protein CASRASREDGSYEQYF.

At least ten counts were recorded for this clonotype. The rearrangement links TRBV5-5 to TRBJ2-3; 7 bases map to TRBD2. The CDR3 contains 16 residues. V lost 1 base and J lost 2; bases outside the gene matches: 7. The germline CDR1 and CDR2 sequences are SGHKS and YYEKEE (reference sequence). CDR3 coding DNA: TGTGCCAGCAGCTTGCCGCGGCGGGAGATCACAGATACGCAGTATTTT. Translation: CASSLPRREITDTQYF.

This clonotype was recorded at least ten times. This sequence joins TRBV7-2 and TRBJ2-7, with 7 bases matching TRBD2. V dropped 4 bases and J dropped 3; count of bases not matched to a gene: 6. CDR1 is SGHTA, CDR2 FQGNSA, per germline. The length of the CDR3 is 14 residues. The DNA of the CDR3 is TGTGCCAGCAGCTCTACTGGACTAGTCTACGAGCAGTACTTC. This sequence encodes CASSSTGLVYEQYF.

The CDR3 protein is CASSLAARTVNEQFF. DNA of the CDR3: TGTGCCAGCAGCTTAGCCGCGAGGACAGTCAATGAGCAGTTCTTC. The chain joins TRBV7-3 to TRBJ2-1; D is possibly TRBD1 (6 bases). There are 15 residues in the CDR3. V was clipped by 2 bases and J by 6 bases, with 14 bases between them. CDR1 SGHTA and CDR2 FQGTGA come from the germline V gene.